The next 29 T cell receptor beta chains were all read from a single sample in a study of PD-1 blockade in classical Hodgkin lymphoma. All trial patients relapsed after autologous stem cell transplantation. Only in-frame clones appear in the TCRdb table, and some are missing; sequencing was by immunoSEQ multiplex PCR. Here the sample spans about 98,000 clones, approximately 92% being singletons. Sequenced here: peripheral blood mononuclear cells (PBMCs), sampled at baseline. Every receptor here comes from a human donor with classical Hodgkin lymphoma.

Here the CDR3 DNA reads TGTGCCAGCAGTGGACAGGGTATCTATGGCTACACCTTC. It yields the protein CASSGQGIYGYTF. The chain uses TRBV2 and TRBJ1-2; 7 nucleotides line up with TRBD1. Germline trimming cut 4 bases from V and 4 bases from J; bases unmatched to any gene: 3. CDR1 and CDR2 (germline): SNHLY, FYNNEI. This CDR3 has 13 amino acids.

This CDR3 reads CASSLGPSGRAGGSSYNEQFF. The CDR3 nucleotides read TGTGCCAGCAGCTTAGGGCCTAGCGGGAGGGCCGGGGGAAGCTCCTACAATGAGCAGTTCTTC. The rearrangement joins TRBV7-3 to TRBJ2-1; TRBD2 aligns across 12 bases. The CDR3 consists of 21 residues. The germline V gene encodes CDR1 SGHTA and CDR2 FQGTGA. V was pared by 2 bases and J by 0 bases, with 14 bases of the junction left unmatched.

The chain employs TRBV7-2 and TRBJ2-2, with a weak D call TRBD2 (5 bases). The ends were cut back, 2 bases at V and 1 base at J, with 11 bases in the middle. The CDR3 has 16 amino acids. CDR1 and CDR2 (germline): SGHTA, FQGNSA. The CDR3 here is CASSLRTGRNTGELFF. In DNA form, the CDR3 reads TGTGCCAGCAGCTTACGGACGGGGAGGAACACCGGGGAGCTGTTTTTT.

The J gene is TRBJ2-1, the V gene TRBV19; possible D gene TRBD2, 6 bases. CDR1 is LNHDA, CDR2 SQIVND, per germline (reference sequence). The V gene lost 4 bases and the J gene lost 7 bases, with 20 bases spanning the gap. CDR3 size: 16 residues. For the CDR3, the DNA is TGTGCCAGTAGTACCCAAGGGCGGCTAGCGTCAAATGAGCAGTTCTTC. This sequence encodes CASSTQGRLASNEQFF. Based on the CDR3 plus reference TRBV19 and TRBJ2-1, the full variable domain is DGGITQSPKYLFRKEGQNVTLSCEQNLNHDAMYWYRQDPGQGLRLIYYSQIVNDFQKGDIAEGYSVSREKKESFPLTVTSAQKNPTAFYLCASSTQGRLASNEQFFGPGTRLTVL.

The chain employs TRBV18 and TRBJ2-6, with TRBD1 matching 9 bases. The V gene end was trimmed by 3 bases and the J gene end by 4 bases; junction bases not matched to a gene: 10. The germline V gene has CDR1 KGHSH and CDR2 LQKENI. The CDR3 extends over 18 amino acids. The CDR3 sequence is CASSPRPQQGAGANVLTF. In DNA form, the CDR3 reads TGTGCCAGCTCACCTCGACCGCAACAGGGGGCCGGGGCCAACGTCCTGACTTTC.

The chain joins TRBV28 to TRBJ1-4; D is unresolved. CDR1 MDHEN and CDR2 SYDVKM come from the germline V gene. The CDR3 runs 15 residues. With 5 bases removed from V and 0 bases from J, the gap between germline ends came to 10 bases. CDR3 in DNA: TGTGCCAGCAGTCCGATAGATACAACTAATGAAAAACTGTTTTTT. Protein product: CASSPIDTTNEKLFF. Using reference TRBV28 and TRBJ1-4 for the parts outside the CDR3, the full variable domain is DVKVTQSSRYLVKRTGEKVFLECVQDMDHENMFWYRQDPGLGLRLIYFSYDVKMKEKGDIPEGYSVSREKKERFSLILESASTNQTSMYLCASSPIDTTNEKLFFGSGTQLSVL.

This clone showed up just once. The chain employs TRBV5-1 and TRBJ2-3; D uncertain. The CDR3 runs to 15 residues. Germline values: CDR1 SGHRS, CDR2 YFSETQ. The V and J ends lost 0 bases and 0 bases respectively, with 8 bases between them. The CDR3 here is CASSLVSTSTDTQYF. The CDR3 coding sequence is TGCGCCAGCAGCTTGGTTTCCACTAGCACAGATACGCAGTATTTT. Looking up the rest from reference TRBV5-1 and TRBJ2-3 gives the full variable domain: KAGVTQTPRYLIKTRGQQVTLSCSPISGHRSVSWYQQTPGQGLQFLFEYFSETQRNKGNFPGRFSGRQFSNSRSEMNVSTLELGDSALYLCASSLVSTSTDTQYFGPGTRLTVL.

The chain recombines TRBV27 with TRBJ1-2, with D hard to call. The CDR3 loop spans 14 amino acids. V lost 5 bases and J 3 bases, leaving 13 bases between the germline ends. CDR1 and CDR2 from the germline V gene are MNHEY and SMNVEV (reference sequence). CDR3 DNA sequence: TGTGCCAGCAGTAAAGTTCCCGGGTACTATGGCTACACCTTC. It encodes CASSKVPGYYGYTF.

The rearrangement links TRBV19 to TRBJ1-5; tentative D call: TRBD1 (5 bases). V shed 2 bases and J shed 1 base, with 12 bases lying between them. The CDR3 length is 16 residues. Per the germline V gene, CDR1 is LNHDA and CDR2 is SQIVND (reference sequence). The CDR3 spells CASSIPGRGSNQPQHF. DNA for the CDR3: TGTGCCAGTAGTATACCAGGGAGGGGCAGCAATCAGCCCCAGCATTTT.

The V call is TRBV7-9, the J call TRBJ2-7; 10 bases are a match to TRBD1. V gave up 5 bases and J gave up 4 bases; unmatched junction bases: 8. The CDR3 is made up of 15 amino acids. Per germline, CDR1 SEHNR and CDR2 FQNEAQ (reference sequence). The CDR3 DNA follows: TGTGCCAGCAGCCCGCCGGGACAGGGGAGTTACGAGCAGTACTTC. Translating gives CASSPPGQGSYEQYF.

This sequence joins TRBV27 and TRBJ2-3; tentative D call: TRBD2 (6 bases). Germline CDR1 is MNHEY and CDR2 is SMNVEV (reference sequence). Trimming cost V 5 bases and J 5 bases, with 17 bases left between them. The CDR3 runs to 15 residues. The CDR3: CASSGPGDVGDTQYF. The CDR3 DNA is TGTGCCAGCAGTGGACCGGGAGACGTTGGAGATACGCAGTATTTT.

The V call is TRBV9, the J call TRBJ1-2; possibly TRBD1 for D (6 bases). This CDR3 spans 18 amino acids. Trimming shortened V by 3 bases and J by 0 bases, and 21 bases separated the two germline ends. CDR1 and CDR2 from the germline V gene are SGDLS and YYNGEE. CDR3 nucleotide sequence: TGTGCCAGCAGCGATACCAACGCTGAGACAGGAGCTAACTATGGCTACACCTTC. This encodes CASSDTNAETGANYGYTF.

The V and J genes are TRBV28 and TRBJ2-7; D may correspond to TRBD1 or TRBD2 (5 bases each). Deletions cut 7 bases from V and 5 bases from J, with 6 bases between. This CDR3 is 10 amino acids long. The germline gives CDR1 MDHEN, CDR2 SYDVKM. CDR3 region: CASTGHEQYF. CDR3 DNA: TGTGCCAGCACGGGGCACGAGCAGTACTTC.

The chain recombines TRBV5-1 with TRBJ1-4; D is unclear. This CDR3 is built from 15 residues. V was trimmed by 0 bases and J by 5 bases, leaving 11 bases between them. Germline-derived CDR1 and CDR2 are SGHRS and YFSETQ. CDR3 sequence (DNA): TGCGCCAGCAGCTTGGGTGGGCAGAGGAATGAAAAACTGTTTTTT. Protein: CASSLGGQRNEKLFF.

The CDR3 DNA reads as TGTGCCAGCAGTCGAGCGGGAGGGGGCCTTACGCAGTATTTT. Its translation: CASSRAGGGLTQYF. This chain uses TRBV28 with TRBJ2-3; TRBD2 matches at 10 bases. CDR1 MDHEN and CDR2 SYDVKM come from the germline V gene. Trimming took 5 bases from V and 8 from J; bases not matched to a gene: 7. This CDR3 region has 14 residues.

The J gene is TRBJ2-5, the V gene TRBV6-1; D perhaps matches TRBD1 (5 bases). V was pared by 2 bases and J by 5 bases, with 18 bases between. The CDR3 contains 16 residues. Germline CDR1 is MNHNS and CDR2 is SASEGT. CDR3 protein: CASSERWTSLGETQYF. CDR3 sequence (DNA): TGTGCCAGCAGTGAAAGGTGGACATCCCTTGGGGAGACCCAGTACTTC.

In its sample, this clone was seen once. The chain combines TRBV10-3 with TRBJ2-3; a possible D gene is TRBD2 (6 bases). The germline V gene has CDR1 ENHRY and CDR2 SYGVKD. The V end was cut by 3 bases, the J end by 2 bases, with 12 bases between. The CDR3 has 15 amino acids. CDR3 DNA sequence: TGTGCCATCAGTGACGGCGGGACTGTCACAGATACGCAGTATTTT. As protein: CAISDGGTVTDTQYF.

This sequence joins TRBV10-3 and TRBJ2-5, with no clear D. V gave up 6 bases and J gave up 3 bases, with 11 bases separating them. CDR3 size: 13 residues. Germline V gene lookup returns CDR1 ENHRY and CDR2 SYGVKD. The CDR3 reads CAIRASSEETQYF. The CDR3 region has the DNA TGTGCCATCAGGGCTTCCTCCGAAGAGACCCAGTACTTC.

The chain combines TRBV7-9 with TRBJ1-2, with TRBD1 matching 9 bases. The germline CDR1 and CDR2 sequences are SEHNR and FQNEAQ (reference sequence). The CDR3 has 15 residues. The V segment lost 5 bases and the J segment 4 bases; nucleotides outside the gene matches: 8. CDR3 DNA sequence: TGTGCCAGCAGCACCGGGACAGGGTCCATCTATGGCTACACCTTC. Translation gives CASSTGTGSIYGYTF. Combining the CDR3 with reference TRBV7-9 and TRBJ1-2 gives the whole variable domain DTGVSQNPRHKITKRGQNVTFRCDPISEHNRLYWYRQTLGQGPEFLTYFQNEAQLEKSRLLSDRFSAERPKGSFSTLEIQRTEQGDSAMYLCASSTGTGSIYGYTFGSGTRLTVV.

V usage is TRBV10-3 and J usage is TRBJ1-4; tentatively, D is TRBD1 (6 bases). CDR3 length: 15 residues. V gave up 4 bases and J gave up 6 bases, with 15 bases separating them. Germline assignment: CDR1 ENHRY and CDR2 SYGVKD. CDR3 bases: TGTGCCATCAGTGCTTACGGAGGGGGGGATGAAAAACTGTTTTTT. Protein product: CAISAYGGGDEKLFF.

The chain uses TRBV30 and TRBJ1-1; TRBD1 might be the D (6 bases). The CDR3 contains 12 residues. Trimming took 2 bases from V and 5 from J, leaving 9 bases between them. CDR1 GTSNPN and CDR2 SVGIG come from the germline V gene (reference sequence). CDR3 residues: CAWSLTGTEAFF. The CDR3 DNA follows: TGTGCCTGGAGTCTGACAGGAACTGAAGCTTTCTTT. Drawing the rest from reference TRBV30 and TRBJ1-1, the complete variable domain is SQTIHQWPATLVQPVGSPLSLECTVEGTSNPNLYWYRQAAGRGLQLLFYSVGIGQISSEVPQNLSASRPQDRQFILSSKKLLLSDSGFYLCAWSLTGTEAFFGQGTRLTVV.

The sample holds one count of this clone. This chain's CDR3 is CASSSPGDSGHEQYF. The CDR3, as DNA: TGTGCCAGCAGCTCCCCAGGGGATAGCGGCCACGAGCAGTACTTC. The genes are TRBV4-2 and TRBJ2-7; possibly TRBD1 or TRBD2 for D (6 bases each). V dropped 5 bases and J dropped 5 bases, with 19 bases sitting between them. Germline V gives CDR1 LGHNA, CDR2 YNFKEQ. The CDR3 covers 15 residues.

For the CDR3, the DNA is TGTGCCAGCAGTGAAGCGCTGAGGACTTTATCCTTCAATCAGCCCCAGCATTTT. Translated: CASSEALRTLSFNQPQHF. The V and J genes are TRBV6-1 and TRBJ1-5; D not resolved. With 0 bases removed from V and 3 bases from J, the gap between germline ends came to 18 bases. The CDR3 sequence is 18 residues long. The V gene's germline CDR1 is MNHNS and CDR2 SASEGT.

CDR3 nucleotide sequence: TGTGCCAGCAGAGCTTCTACAGGGTGTCCGGGCAATCAGCCCCAGCATTTT. The encoded protein is CASRASTGCPGNQPQHF. The chain employs TRBV7-6 and TRBJ1-5; possible D gene TRBD1, 6 bases. With 6 bases removed from V and 2 bases from J, the gap between germline ends came to 20 bases. CDR3 length equals 17 residues. From germline, CDR1 is SGHVS and CDR2 FNYEAQ.

The chain combines TRBV10-1 with TRBJ2-1, with D hard to call. Germline values: CDR1 WNHNN, CDR2 SYGVQD (reference sequence). Between the trimmed V and J ends, which lost 2 bases and 3 bases, there was a span of 5 bases. The CDR3 consists of 13 residues. The CDR3 loop reads CASSEGSYNEQFF. DNA of the CDR3: TGCGCCAGCAGTGAGGGCAGCTACAATGAGCAGTTCTTC.

This chain connects TRBV5-1 to TRBJ2-1, with unresolved D. CDR1 is SGHRS, CDR2 YFSETQ, per germline. This CDR3 comprises 13 residues. Trimming left V 0 bases short and J 8 bases short, with 9 bases between. The CDR3 DNA is TGCGCCAGCAGCTTGGAACAGCCCGATGAGCAGTTCTTC. Translated, it gives CASSLEQPDEQFF.

The chain couples TRBV7-7 to TRBJ2-7; 8 nucleotides line up with TRBD2. Germline CDR1 is SSHAT and CDR2 is FNYEAQ (reference sequence). The CDR3 has 16 residues. V gave up 0 bases and J gave up 4 bases; unmatched junction bases: 8. CDR3 in DNA: TGTGCCAGCAGCTTAGCGCGGACTAGCACGATTTACGAGCAGTACTTC. This sequence encodes CASSLARTSTIYEQYF.

The rearrangement uses TRBV18 and TRBJ2-3; 8 bases align to TRBD1. The germline V gene has CDR1 KGHSH and CDR2 LQKENI. This CDR3 has 16 residues. J gave up 3 bases and V 2 bases, and 7 bases lay outside the gene matches. CDR3 amino acids: CASSPYPQGATDTQYF. For the CDR3, the DNA is TGTGCCAGCTCACCATATCCCCAGGGGGCTACAGATACGCAGTATTTT. The complete variable domain, with remaining parts taken from reference TRBV18 and TRBJ2-3, reads NAGVMQNPRHLVRRRGQEARLRCSPMKGHSHVYWYRQLPEEGLKFMVYLQKENIIDESGMPKERFSAEFPKEGPSILRIQQVVRGDSAAYFCASSPYPQGATDTQYFGPGTRLTVL.

V and J are TRBV19 and TRBJ1-4; tentative D call: TRBD1 (5 bases). Germline values: CDR1 LNHDA, CDR2 SQIVND (reference sequence). Trimming shortened V by 3 bases and J by 4 bases, and 12 bases separated the two germline ends. There are 15 residues in the CDR3. The CDR3 coding sequence is TGTGCCAGTAGTATCCCGGGGCGTGGTAATGAAAAACTGTTTTTT. This translates into CASSIPGRGNEKLFF.